Listed below are T cell receptor beta chains from one sample, sequenced in a study of T cells in Graves' hyperthyroidism and ophthalmopathy. Each CDR3 protein gets one entry after TCRdb re-called the multiplex PCR reads with MiXCR. The data hold hundreds of thousands of distinct CDR3 sequences, with approximately 40% observed a single time. The specimen was blood. The origin of the receptors is a woman in her 40s with Graves' hyperthyroidism. Each CDR3 is given with its conserved first and last residue. A D gene is named only where the DNA matches it firmly. Not all rows give a size; the values are once, few, many and, for expanded clones, a class.

.	15	TRBV7-9	many	TRBJ2-7	TGTGCCAGCAGCTTAGAGGCGGGGGCTCCCCGTCGGCAGTACTTC	CASSLEAGAPRRQYF
TRBD1	14	TRBV19	many	TRBJ2-7	TGTGCCAGTGGGCCAAGCCAGGGGGCCTACGAGCAGTACTTC	CASGPSQGAYEQYF
.	17	TRBV29-1	many	TRBJ2-2	TGCAGCGTCGCCAAATCCGGGACTGACGCGAACACCGGGGAGCTGTTTTTT	CSVAKSGTDANTGELFF
TRBD1	12	TRBV10-3	many	TRBJ1-2	TGTGCCGGAGGGGACAGCCCGTATGGCTACACCTTC	CAGGDSPYGYTF
.	17	TRBV11-2	.	TRBJ2-7	TGTGCCAGCAGCCCCCGGGGACAGAAGCGGGAAACCTACGAGCAGTACTTC	CASSPRGQKRETYEQYF
TRBD1	14	TRBV7-8	.	TRBJ1-2	TGTGCCAGCAGCTTACCTGGGACAGACTATGGCTACACCTTC	CASSLPGTDYGYTF
.	11	TRBV13	.	TRBJ2-7	TGTGCTAGAGATTTGGGTTACGAGCAGTACTTC	CARDLGYEQYF
.	15	TRBV5-1	many	TRBJ1-1	TGCGCCAGCAGCTTGCAGGGCAGGGAGGGTAGTGAAGCTTTCTTT	CASSLQGREGSEAFF
.	13	TRBV9	few	TRBJ2-1	TGTGCCAGCAGCTCGCAACTACGGGGAGAGCAGTTCTTC	CASSSQLRGEQFF
.	14	TRBV6-5	.	TRBJ2-5	TGTGCCAGCTCTATACGTAGGCTCCAAGAGACCCAGTACTTC	CASSIRRLQETQYF
.	15	TRBV6-2/TRBV6-3	.	TRBJ2-7	TGTGCCAGCGGGACAAAGCGGGGCGGCTCCTACGCGCAGTACTTC	CASGTKRGGSYAQYF
.	13	TRBV5-5	few	TRBJ2-7	TGTGCCAGCAGCCGGGGACAAGCCTACGAGCAGTACTTC	CASSRGQAYEQYF
TRBD1	17	TRBV6-4	.	TRBJ2-7	TGTGCCAGCAGTCGACTAAAAGGGACAGAAAGGGTTGTCGAGCAGTACTTC	CASSRLKGTERVVEQYF
.	15	TRBV14	.	TRBJ2-7	TGTGCCAGCTCACCAGAGGCGGGGTACTCCTACGAGCAGTACTTC	CASSPEAGYSYEQYF
.	14	TRBV5-1	.	TRBJ2-7	TGCGCCAGCTCGAGGGGGGGTGACTCCTACGAGCAGTACTTC	CASSRGGDSYEQYF
.	15	TRBV6-5	.	TRBJ1-1	TGTGCCAGCAGTTACTGGGGGGTGAAGTACACTGAAGCTTTCTTT	CASSYWGVKYTEAFF
.	14	TRBV4-3	many	TRBJ2-7	TGCGCCAGCAGCCAAGTCGGGGGCGTGCACGAGCAGTACTTC	CASSQVGGVHEQYF
TRBD2	15	TRBV2	many	TRBJ2-5	TGTGCCAGCAGTGGGACTAGCGGAGTCCAAGAGACCCAGTACTTC	CASSGTSGVQETQYF
TRBD1	13	TRBV29-1	.	TRBJ2-5	TGCAGCGCAGGGGGCGGAGGTTCGGAGACCCAGTACTTC	CSAGGGGSETQYF
.	12	TRBV10-3	many	TRBJ2-7	TGTGCCATCAGTGAGTCGTGGAATGAGCAGTACTTC	CAISESWNEQYF
TRBD1	15	TRBV5-6	many	TRBJ1-4	TGTGCCAGCAGCTTGACGCGGACAGGGGGGGAAAAACTGTTTTTT	CASSLTRTGGEKLFF
TRBD1	15	TRBV19	.	TRBJ1-2	TGTGCCAGTAGTATACGGACAGGGCAGGCCTATGGCTACACCTTC	CASSIRTGQAYGYTF
.	15	TRBV20-1	.	TRBJ1-2	TGCAGTGCTAGAGATTTTCGCACAAATAACTATGGCTACACCTTC	CSARDFRTNNYGYTF
.	13	TRBV20-1	.	TRBJ2-7	TGCAGTGCCCAAGCCCCCGGGAGCCTGCGGCAGTACTTC	CSAQAPGSLRQYF
TRBD1	13	TRBV11-2	.	TRBJ1-1	TGTGCCAGCAATACAGGGGGCTACACTGAAGCTTTCTTT	CASNTGGYTEAFF
.	12	TRBV7-9	few	TRBJ2-2	TGTGCCAGCAGCCGGACCGAAGGGGAGCTGTTTTTT	CASSRTEGELFF
TRBD1	16	TRBV5-4	few	TRBJ1-3	TGTGCCAGCAGCACACCGGGACAGGGTCCTGGAAACACCATATATTTT	CASSTPGQGPGNTIYF
TRBD1	12	TRBV10-2	many	TRBJ1-4	TGCGCCAGCAGTGAGAGGGGGACAGAACTGTTTTTT	CASSERGTELFF
.	13	TRBV7-6	few	TRBJ2-5	TGTGCCAGCAGCTTCAGGGAAATGGAGACCCAGTACTTC	CASSFREMETQYF
TRBD2	15	TRBV2	few	TRBJ2-3	TGTGCCAGCACCGGGACTAGCAGTCGCACAGATACGCAGTATTTT	CASTGTSSRTDTQYF
TRBD1	14	TRBV2	.	TRBJ2-5	TGTGCCAGCGTTTTCCAGGGGGCTTGGGAGACCCAGTACTTC	CASVFQGAWETQYF
TRBD1	15	TRBV7-6	few	TRBJ1-4	TGTGCCAGCAGCTTAGTTTCAGGGACAGCTGAAAAACTGTTTTTT	CASSLVSGTAEKLFF
.	12	TRBV7-2	many	TRBJ1-2	TGTGCCAGCAGTATCCAGGGAGGTGGCTACACCTTC	CASSIQGGGYTF
.	17	TRBV12-5	.	TRBJ1-1	TGTGCTACCCGGGCACATAACAGGGAGTGGTGGAACGCTGAAGCTTTCTTT	CATRAHNREWWNAEAFF
.	19	TRBV10-2	many	TRBJ1-6	TGCGCCAGCAGCCCCCACACGGGGCAGGGGACTTTATGGAATTCACCCCTCCACTTT	CASSPHTGQGTLWNSPLHF
TRBD1	15	TRBV25-1	.	TRBJ1-4	TGTGCTAGAGTGCCCCCGGGACAGGGTGGTGAAAAACTGTTTTTT	CARVPPGQGGEKLFF
TRBD1	13	TRBV10-3	many	TRBJ1-2	TGTGCCATCAGAGAAGGACAGGGCTATGGCTACACCTTC	CAIREGQGYGYTF
.	13	TRBV7-6	many	TRBJ1-2	TGTGCCAGCAGCCCTATCGGGTTCGATGGCTACACCTTC	CASSPIGFDGYTF
.	14	TRBV20-1	few	TRBJ2-5	TGCAGTGCTAGAGAACCTAGGGCCGGGGAGACCCAGTACTTC	CSAREPRAGETQYF
TRBD1	15	TRBV12-3/TRBV12-4	few	TRBJ2-7	TGTGCCAGCACCTCAGGGGGCACGAGCTCCTACGAGCAGTACTTC	CASTSGGTSSYEQYF